The clone carrying this TCR beta chain has just a few counts. Its antigen is not identified. The study tagged each TCR cDNA molecule with a unique molecular identifier. TCRdb re-analysed the 5' RACE reads in MiXCR, keeping a single row per CDR3 protein. The sample includes 40,000 or so distinct CDR3 sequences, 5% to 5.5% of them seen just once. The CDR3 consists of 13 residues. Between the trimmed V and J ends, which lost 7 bases and 0 bases, there was a span of 9 bases. Germline V gene sequence: CDR1 LNHDA, CDR2 SQIVND (reference sequence). This sample is drawn from a study of spatial heterogeneity in lung cancer. Turning to the study itself: Sequences of the beta chain were consistently detected in greater numbers than alpha-chain sequences. Findings and caveats of the study: At resection, ubiquitous expanded tumor TCRs appeared in blood more than at follow-up.

The time point: sample taken at primary tumor resection. From tumor, nontumor lung or frozen PBMC, whole RNA was taken unsorted for sequencing. The sequence was collected from a female donor with early-stage non-small cell lung cancer. The rearrangement uses TRBV19 and TRBJ1-1, with D unclear. Here the sequenced sample was PBMCs, taken at surgery. The CDR3: CASTRQVNTEAFF. The CDR3 nucleotides read TGTGCCAGTACTAGACAAGTGAACACTGAAGCTTTCTTT.